These 27 T cell receptor beta chains share one sample of origin, sequenced in a study of cytomegalovirus exposure and HLA in healthy donors. PCR involved 60 Vbeta and 13 Jbeta primers. Profiling relied on immunoSEQ multiplex PCR, and the TCRdb table lists in-frame clones only, not all of them. The profile shows roughly 120,000 clones, 80% to 90% of them singletons. The sample comprised PBMCs. The receptors originated from a woman aged 18-29 years in good health and CMV-seropositive.

This clone was counted a few times. The rearrangement links TRBV14 to TRBJ2-6; 8 bases line up with TRBD1. The germline V gene encodes CDR1 SGHDN and CDR2 FVKESK. The CDR3 extends over 18 amino acids. V lost 0 bases, J lost 3 bases, and 7 bases stayed unmatched. CDR3 DNA: TGTGCCAGCAGCCAAGAGGCAGGGGGCATGTTTGGGGCCAACGTCCTGACTTTC. Residues: CASSQEAGGMFGANVLTF.

The V gene is TRBV7-6, the J gene TRBJ2-5; possible D gene TRBD1, 6 bases. Trimming cost V 5 bases and J 10 bases, with 17 bases left between them. The length of the CDR3 is 13 residues. CDR1 and CDR2 from the germline V gene are SGHVS and FNYEAQ. In nucleotides, the CDR3 is TGTGCCAGCAGCCCCGATACCGGGACAAACCAGTACTTC. This gives the protein CASSPDTGTNQYF.

The sample holds a few counts of this clone. V usage is TRBV2 and J usage is TRBJ2-1; 10 nucleotides agree with TRBD2. The V segment lost 6 bases and the J segment 8 bases; nucleotides outside the gene matches: 7. Germline V gives CDR1 SNHLY, CDR2 FYNNEI. The CDR3 sequence is 14 residues long. The CDR3 DNA sequence: TGTGCCAGCAGGGTAGCTAGCGGGGGCCATGAGCAGTTCTTC. Translated, it gives CASRVASGGHEQFF.

The chain recombines TRBV5-1 with TRBJ2-5; 12 nucleotides align to TRBD2. The CDR3 sequence is 16 residues long. Germline-derived CDR1 and CDR2 are SGHRS and YFSETQ. J was trimmed by 2 bases and V by 5 bases; bases with no gene match: 7. The DNA of the CDR3 is TGCGCCAGCAGACTAACTAGCGGGGGGTTACAAGAGACCCAGTACTTC. Its protein product is CASRLTSGGLQETQYF.

J is TRBJ2-7 and V is TRBV30, with 13 nucleotides matching TRBD2. CDR1 GTSNPN and CDR2 SVGIG come from the germline V gene (reference sequence). V gave up 5 bases and J gave up 7 bases; unmatched junction bases: 8. This CDR3 comprises 14 residues. Here the CDR3 reads CAWDPGLAGDEQYF. The CDR3 bases are TGTGCCTGGGACCCAGGACTAGCGGGGGATGAGCAGTACTTC.

V is TRBV5-4 and J is TRBJ1-1, with D unclear. The CDR3 is made up of 12 amino acids. V was cut by 4 bases and J by 3 bases, with 7 bases left in between. CDR1 and CDR2 (germline): SGHNT, YYREEE (reference sequence). In DNA form, the CDR3 reads TGTGCCAGCAGCACGGAGGACACTGAAGCTTTCTTT. This sequence encodes CASSTEDTEAFF.

This chain links TRBV5-1 with TRBJ2-7; 11 bases line up with TRBD1. After removal of 0 bases from V and 3 bases from J, the junction contained 2 bases not matched to a gene. Germline V gene data show CDR1 as SGHRS and CDR2 as YFSETQ. The CDR3 has 15 residues. This chain's CDR3 is CASSLEGTGGYEQYF. CDR3 sequence (DNA): TGCGCCAGCAGCTTGGAGGGGACAGGGGGCTACGAGCAGTACTTC.

The V call is TRBV9, the J call TRBJ2-7; TRBD1 agrees at 8 bases. Trimming took 3 bases from V and 5 from J; bases not matched to a gene: 4. CDR3 length: 13 residues. Looked up from germline, CDR1 is SGDLS and CDR2 is YYNGEE. The CDR3: CASSGPGGDEQYF. The CDR3 DNA is TGTGCCAGCAGCGGACCAGGGGGCGACGAGCAGTACTTC.

This chain's CDR3 is CASSLSGGVSSYEQYF. The CDR3 nucleotides are TGCGCCAGCAGCTTGAGTGGAGGCGTGAGCTCCTACGAGCAGTACTTC. This chain connects TRBV5-1 to TRBJ2-7; TRBD2 is a possible D gene (5 bases). CDR1 is SGHRS, CDR2 YFSETQ, per germline. The CDR3 has 16 residues. The V end was cut by 1 base, the J end by 0 bases, with 14 bases between.

This clone has just one count. V is TRBV7-9 and J is TRBJ2-1; D possibly corresponds to TRBD2 (7 bases). Looked up from germline, CDR1 is SEHNR and CDR2 is FQNEAQ (reference sequence). The CDR3 extends over 14 amino acids. Trimming left V 3 bases short and J 8 bases short, with 14 bases between. The CDR3 reads CASSFREGGDEQFF. DNA of the CDR3: TGTGCCAGCAGCTTTCGCGAGGGGGGGGATGAGCAGTTCTTC.

The genes are TRBV6-5 and TRBJ2-7; possibly TRBD2 for D (5 bases). CDR1 and CDR2 (germline): MNHEY, SVGAGI. V shed 0 bases and J shed 0 bases, with 9 bases lying between them. The CDR3 is 15 residues long. CDR3 in DNA: TGTGCCAGCAGTTACTCGGAGGCGAGCTCCTACGAGCAGTACTTC. Translating gives CASSYSEASSYEQYF.

The chain uses TRBV19 and TRBJ1-4; 8 bases align to TRBD1. The junction had 2 bases not matched to a gene; V was cut back by 3 bases and J by 5 bases. Germline V gives CDR1 LNHDA, CDR2 SQIVND (reference sequence). The CDR3 has 14 amino acids. CDR3 nucleotides: TGTGCCAGTAGTATCCGGACAGGGAATGAAAAACTGTTTTTT. It codes for CASSIRTGNEKLFF.

The V gene is TRBV5-1, the J gene TRBJ1-1, with 7 nucleotides matching TRBD1. Germline CDR1 is SGHRS and CDR2 is YFSETQ. This CDR3 is built from 13 residues. The V gene end was trimmed by 8 bases and the J gene end by 0 bases; junction bases not matched to a gene: 4. CDR3 coding DNA: TGCGCCAGTACAGGGGCCTTGAACACTGAAGCTTTCTTT. This encodes CASTGALNTEAFF.

The J gene is TRBJ1-5, the V gene TRBV6-6; no firm D call. This CDR3 region has 12 residues. Germline V lookup: CDR1 MNHNY, CDR2 SVGAGI (reference sequence). Trimming stripped 7 bases from V and 7 bases from J, with 11 bases between. The CDR3 DNA reads TGTGCCAGCACCCCTGGAGGGCAGCCCCAGCATTTT. This encodes CASTPGGQPQHF.

This chain joins TRBV7-9 and TRBJ2-3; 8 bases fit TRBD2. There are 16 residues in the CDR3. The germline V gene encodes CDR1 SEHNR and CDR2 FQNEAQ (reference sequence). The trim removed 3 bases at V and 4 bases at J, leaving 9 bases unmatched. CDR3 residues: CASSLIRGGGADTQYF. The CDR3 nucleotides are TGTGCCAGCAGCTTGATACGGGGGGGCGGGGCAGATACGCAGTATTTT.

The chain uses TRBV7-9 and TRBJ2-7, with a weak D call TRBD1 (5 bases). CDR1 and CDR2 (germline): SEHNR, FQNEAQ (reference sequence). The ends were cut back, 0 bases at V and 5 bases at J, with 17 bases in the middle. The CDR3 has 16 residues. In DNA, the CDR3 is TGTGCCAGCAGCTTAGCAGGACAAGTGGGGTATGACGAGCAGTACTTC. The encoded protein is CASSLAGQVGYDEQYF.

This chain uses TRBV14 with TRBJ1-1; TRBD1 matches at 8 bases. The junction had 8 bases not matched to a gene; V was cut back by 0 bases and J by 2 bases. From germline, CDR1 is SGHDN and CDR2 FVKESK. The CDR3 is made up of 17 amino acids. The CDR3 DNA follows: TGTGCCAGCAGCCAAGATCCTGCCAGGGGGCGCAACACTGAAGCTTTCTTT. Protein: CASSQDPARGRNTEAFF.

The rearrangement links TRBV19 to TRBJ1-2; 9 nucleotides agree with TRBD1. The V and J ends lost 7 bases and 5 bases, in that order; junction bases with no gene match: 8. The length of the CDR3 is 14 residues. The germline CDR1 and CDR2 sequences are LNHDA and SQIVND (reference sequence). CDR3 nucleotides: TGTGCCAGTATCCCGGGACAGGGACGGTATGGCTACACCTTC. It codes for CASIPGQGRYGYTF.

The rearrangement uses TRBV5-1 and TRBJ2-3; 9 nucleotides agree with TRBD1. Germline V gene lookup returns CDR1 SGHRS and CDR2 YFSETQ. The CDR3 totals 16 residues. J gave up 3 bases and V 2 bases, and 7 bases lay outside the gene matches. The CDR3 region is CASSLWGTGFTDTQYF. The CDR3 DNA follows: TGCGCCAGCAGCTTATGGGGGACAGGGTTTACAGATACGCAGTATTTT.

V is TRBV7-9 and J is TRBJ2-3, with 7 bases aligning to TRBD2. Germline V CDR1 and CDR2: SEHNR, FQNEAQ (reference sequence). V gave up 5 bases and J gave up 7 bases; unmatched junction bases: 12. This CDR3 spans 15 amino acids. CDR3 sequence: CASSPPSRGDYTQYF. In DNA, the CDR3 is TGTGCCAGCAGCCCCCCGAGTCGGGGGGATTATACGCAGTATTTT.

This chain joins TRBV19 and TRBJ1-4, with D unresolved. With 4 bases removed from V and 0 bases from J, the gap between germline ends came to 18 bases. The CDR3 has 18 residues. CDR1 and CDR2 from the germline V gene are LNHDA and SQIVND (reference sequence). This CDR3 is CASSTGESYSATNEKLFF. CDR3 bases: TGTGCCAGTAGTACCGGGGAGTCGTATTCGGCAACTAATGAAAAACTGTTTTTT.

The chain joins TRBV13 to TRBJ2-5; tentative D call: TRBD1 (6 bases). The DNA end lines up better with TRBJ2-7; the J call may be wrong. Germline V gives CDR1 PRHDT, CDR2 FYEKMQ (reference sequence). The CDR3 loop spans 16 amino acids. For the CDR3, the DNA is TGTGCCAGCAGCTTCGGGGACACACCCACGCCCGGCGAGCAGTACTTC. Protein product: CASSFGDTPTPGEQYF.

The rearrangement uses TRBV5-4 and TRBJ2-5, with D unresolved. From germline, CDR1 is SGHNT and CDR2 YYREEE (reference sequence). The CDR3 covers 12 residues. V lost 3 bases, J lost 3 bases, and 6 bases lay in between. The CDR3 reads CASSYPKETQYF. The CDR3, as DNA: TGTGCCAGCAGCTACCCTAAAGAGACCCAGTACTTC.

This chain links TRBV6-4 with TRBJ1-1; D might be TRBD1 (5 bases). Germline V gene data show CDR1 as MRHNA and CDR2 as SNTAGT. The CDR3 sequence is 13 residues long. V gave up 6 bases and J gave up 6 bases, with 14 bases separating them. CDR3 in amino acids: CASRLTVSSEAFF. CDR3 sequence (DNA): TGTGCCAGCAGACTGACAGTGTCCTCTGAAGCTTTCTTT.

The CDR3 protein is CASSQDREGGYTF. CDR3 DNA: TGTGCCAGCAGCCAGGACAGGGAGGGTGGCTACACCTTC. V gene TRBV27 combines with J gene TRBJ1-2; 8 bases are a match to TRBD1. V shed 6 bases and J 7 bases; nucleotides not matched to a gene: 7. The CDR3 has 13 amino acids. Looked up from germline, CDR1 is MNHEY and CDR2 is SMNVEV (reference sequence).

The chain has TRBV19 and TRBJ1-4; 10 bases match TRBD1. The CDR3 loop spans 14 amino acids. The germline CDR1 and CDR2 sequences are LNHDA and SQIVND (reference sequence). Trimming took 6 bases from V and 7 from J; bases not matched to a gene: 5. Written as DNA, the CDR3 is TGTGCCAGTAGAGACAGGGGGCGCGGTGAAAAACTGTTTTTT. Residues: CASRDRGRGEKLFF.

The J gene is TRBJ1-5, the V gene TRBV27, with D possibly TRBD1 on 6 matching bases. The CDR3 has 16 amino acids. The germline V gene has CDR1 MNHEY and CDR2 SMNVEV (reference sequence). The germline V and J ends were trimmed by 5 bases and 0 bases, with 14 bases remaining between them. The CDR3 region is CASSLSAGDSNQPQHF. For the CDR3, the DNA is TGTGCCAGCAGTCTCTCCGCAGGGGATAGCAATCAGCCCCAGCATTTT.